The sequence of this TCR beta chain was determined in a study of blood T cell repertoires in COVID-19. V trimming: 5 bases; J trimming: 3 bases; junction bases outside the gene matches: 5. Germline V gene sequence: CDR1 MNHEY, CDR2 SMNVEV (reference sequence). The CDR3 length is 16 residues. This clone appeared once. Original processing methods: For nucleated cells, counts were estimated from reference gene primer amplification. The protocol was immunoSEQ multiplex PCR, while the TCRdb copy is restricted to in-frame clones and leaves out a portion. The V and J calls and clone size come from that table; D and trimming were worked out from the DNA. The table records approximately 100,000 clones, around 90% of them present only once.

The sample comprised peripheral blood. This clonotype was obtained from a man aged 50-60 years with acute or convalescent COVID-19. V is TRBV27 and J is TRBJ2-3, with TRBD2 identical over 13 bases. CDR3 loop: CASSARLAGGTDTQYF. DNA of the CDR3: TGTGCCAGCAGTGCCCGACTAGCGGGGGGTACAGATACGCAGTATTTT.